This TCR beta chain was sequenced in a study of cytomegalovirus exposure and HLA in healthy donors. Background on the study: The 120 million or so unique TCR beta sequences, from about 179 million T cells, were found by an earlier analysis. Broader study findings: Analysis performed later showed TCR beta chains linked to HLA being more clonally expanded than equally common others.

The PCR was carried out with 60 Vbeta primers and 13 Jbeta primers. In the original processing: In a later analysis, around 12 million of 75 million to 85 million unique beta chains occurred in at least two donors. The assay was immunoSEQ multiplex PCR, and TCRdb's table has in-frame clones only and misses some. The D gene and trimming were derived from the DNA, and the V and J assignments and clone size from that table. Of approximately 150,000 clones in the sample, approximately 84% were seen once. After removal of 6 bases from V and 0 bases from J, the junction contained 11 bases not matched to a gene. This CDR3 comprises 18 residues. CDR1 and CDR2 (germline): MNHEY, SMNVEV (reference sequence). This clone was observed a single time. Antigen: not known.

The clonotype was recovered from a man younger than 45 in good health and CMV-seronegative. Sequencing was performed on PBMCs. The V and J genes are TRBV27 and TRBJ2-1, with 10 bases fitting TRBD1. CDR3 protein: CASRDRDRGAFSYNEQFF. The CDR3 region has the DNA TGTGCCAGCAGGGACCGGGACAGGGGTGCTTTCTCCTACAATGAGCAGTTCTTC.